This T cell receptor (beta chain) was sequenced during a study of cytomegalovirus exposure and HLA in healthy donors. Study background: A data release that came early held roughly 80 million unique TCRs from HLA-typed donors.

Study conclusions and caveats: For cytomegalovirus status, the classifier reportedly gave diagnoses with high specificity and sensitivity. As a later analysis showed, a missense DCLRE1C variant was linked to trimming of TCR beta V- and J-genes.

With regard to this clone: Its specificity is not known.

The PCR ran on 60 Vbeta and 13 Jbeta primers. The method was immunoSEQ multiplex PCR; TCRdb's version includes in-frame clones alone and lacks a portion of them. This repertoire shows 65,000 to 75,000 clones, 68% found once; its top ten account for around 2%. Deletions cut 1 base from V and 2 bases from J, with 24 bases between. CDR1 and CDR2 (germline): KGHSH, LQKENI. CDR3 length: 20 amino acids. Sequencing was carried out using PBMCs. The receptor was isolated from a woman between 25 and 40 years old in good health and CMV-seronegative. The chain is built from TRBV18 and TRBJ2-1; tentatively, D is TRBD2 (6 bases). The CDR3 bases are TGTGCCAGCTCACCACTAGTGCGGGGAACAGATCAACGACCCTACAATGAGCAGTTCTTC. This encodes CASSPLVRGTDQRPYNEQFF.